This T cell receptor (beta chain) emerged from a study of T cell responses to AZD1222 COVID-19 vaccine. General study points: Only 5 or 6 people who got AZD1222 tested seropositive at baseline. The span of vaccine-associated CD4 TCRs extended across spike, with dominance at 160-218 and 743-854. Clonal diversity was possibly underestimated, and white British individuals and females predominated among donors.

The CDR3 is 15 amino acids. Germline lookup yields CDR1 SGHTS and CDR2 YDEGEE. V shed 4 bases and J shed 2 bases, with 13 bases lying between them. Profiling relied on immunoSEQ multiplex PCR, and the TCRdb table lists in-frame clones only, not all of them. The sample shows tens of thousands of clones, 80% to 95% of them seen only once. Comment on this clone: What it recognizes is unknown.

Second-dose schedules of about 4 or about 12 weeks were combined. The sequence was obtained from an adult who received the AZD1222 COVID-19 vaccine. The chain links TRBV5-8 to TRBJ1-3, with D perhaps TRBD1 (5 bases). The sample was peripheral blood, taken 28 days after the second AZD1222 dose. The CDR3 DNA reads as TGTGCCAGCAGCCCGCGGTGGGGCCCTGGAAACACCATATATTTT. This encodes CASSPRWGPGNTIYF.